The T cell receptor (beta chain) described here comes from a study of cytomegalovirus exposure and HLA in healthy donors. General study results and limits: An apparent linkage of common viral pathogens to several of the most significant clusters emerged in a later analysis.

Turning to this clone: Its antigen is not identified.

The CDR3 sequence is 14 residues long. Germline loops: CDR1 ENHRY, CDR2 SYGVKD. The J segment lost 0 bases and the V segment lost 10 bases, leaving 5 bases of the junction unmatched. The PCR used 60 Vbeta and 13 Jbeta primers. TCRdb keeps only in-frame clones here, not all; method: immunoSEQ multiplex PCR. The sample carries some 150,000 clones, around three fifths recorded once. The specimen sequenced was PBMCs. The chain has TRBV10-3 and TRBJ2-3; TRBD2 matches 9 bases. This clonotype was sampled from a woman in her 30s in good health and CMV-seropositive. The CDR3 bases are TGTGCCACCCGCGGGGGGGCTAGCACAGATACGCAGTATTTT. Its protein is CATRGGASTDTQYF.